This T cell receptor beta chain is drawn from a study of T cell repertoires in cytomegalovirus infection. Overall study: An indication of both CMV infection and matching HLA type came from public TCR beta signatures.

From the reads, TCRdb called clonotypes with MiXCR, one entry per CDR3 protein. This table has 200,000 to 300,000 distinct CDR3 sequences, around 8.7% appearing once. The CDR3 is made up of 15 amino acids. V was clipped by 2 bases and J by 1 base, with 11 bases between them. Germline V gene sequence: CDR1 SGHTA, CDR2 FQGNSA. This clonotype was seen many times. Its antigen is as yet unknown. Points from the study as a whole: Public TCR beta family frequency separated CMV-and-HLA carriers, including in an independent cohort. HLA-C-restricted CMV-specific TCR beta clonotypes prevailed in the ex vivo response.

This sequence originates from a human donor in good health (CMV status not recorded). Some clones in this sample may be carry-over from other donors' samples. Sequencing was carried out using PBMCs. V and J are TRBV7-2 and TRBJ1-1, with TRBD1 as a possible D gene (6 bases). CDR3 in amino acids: CASSLQKQGNTEAFF. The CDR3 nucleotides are TGTGCCAGCAGCTTACAGAAACAGGGGAACACTGAAGCTTTCTTT. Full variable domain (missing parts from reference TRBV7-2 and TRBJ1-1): GAGVSQSPSNKVTEKGKDVELRCDPISGHTALYWYRQSLGQGLEFLIYFQGNSAPDKSGLPSDRFSAERTGGSVSTLTIQRTQQEDSAVYLCASSLQKQGNTEAFFGQGTRLTVV.